This T cell receptor beta chain was captured in a study of cytomegalovirus exposure and HLA in healthy donors (dated by TCRdb to 2017 to 2019). In the study overall: In an earlier analysis of some 550 of the donors, 276 Gb of sequence data and approximately 100 million unique TCR beta sequences from about 190 million T cells were reported. The genetic ancestry cluster associated with self-reported Caucasian donors included around 76% of the 300 to 400 genotyped donors. Class I and class II HLA loci were covered by the typing at four-digit resolution. Among 398 genotyped donors of the cohort, an average of about 220,000 unique TCR beta nucleotide sequences was sequenced per donor, of which about 19% were non-productive. Using immunosequencing, the study profiled T cell repertoires from about 620 subjects and related those repertoires to cytomegalovirus serostatus. Donor age, sex, ethnicity and CMV serostatus were compiled alongside the repertoire data. A later genetic analysis took genome-wide SNP genotypes for about three fifths of the 666 donors and used that subset as a discovery cohort. A later analysis re-analyzed previously published TCR beta repertoires from approximately 670 donors and added high-resolution HLA genotyping to study TCR occurrence patterns. A few DR-DQ haplotypes were handled as single units for association and clustering because linkage in the cohort was strong. In the later analysis, no new phenotypic data were used to find candidate immune exposures; instead, reliance was placed on TCR beta sequences and their occurrence across donors. In addition to the first cohort of around 670 subjects, a separate validation cohort of 130 or so different subjects was used. The number of typed donors differed by locus: about 620-630 for A, B, C, DRB1 and DQB1; some 500 for DQA1; some 590 for DPA1; and 400 to 480 for DPB1. Approximately 300 gigabases of sequencing data and 75 million to 85 million unique TCR sequences made up an early release that covered roughly 670 HLA-typed donors. Every discovery cohort repertoire had been produced on one sequencing platform. High-throughput TCR immunosequencing, statistical association of individual TCRs with disease status, and machine learning were combined to predict cytomegalovirus infection status. An earlier analysis of about 600 of the donors used high-throughput TCR beta sequencing to judge whether each TCR beta V gene segment behaved as functional or pseudogenic. The study aimed to test whether signatures of past pathogen exposure could be identified by cataloging public T cell receptors. Study-wide findings and limitations: Because HLA typing was missing for some donors at each locus, association tests included only the typed subset. Specific HLA alleles were associated with more than 15,000 TCR beta sequences at a false discovery rate of 0.05 in a later analysis. The study listed approximately 150 TCR beta chains as associated with cytomegalovirus. Most TCR sequences were seen in very few donors, while some public TCRs were found in many individuals. For the cohort, immune exposure information was limited to CMV serostatus. In this cohort, only TCR beta chains were sequenced, and detectable features were limited by the absence of alpha or paired-chain data. In a later genetic analysis, fewer N-insertions in productive TCRs were reported among donors in an Asian-associated ancestry cluster than the approximately 670-donor mean. The earlier analysis of approximately 540 of the donors excluded about 16 rarely observed V segments, including chromosome 9 orphons, because counts were too low. A later analysis reported that several top co-occurrence clusters appeared linked to parvovirus B19, influenza, CMV and Epstein-Barr virus. Most CMV-associated TCR beta chains appeared to be HLA-restricted in a later analysis, and the HLA associations seemed to be driven largely by CMV exposure. It was suggested by the authors that the approach could potentially be generalized to other disease states and immunological phenotypes. According to a later analysis, TCR association rates differed among HLA loci, with DRB1 alleles showing the most associated TCRs and HLA-C alleles showing the fewest. When HLA alleles, especially DR and DQ, strongly co-occurred, attributing TCR associations to individual alleles was difficult. Three of the identified cytomegalovirus-associated TCR beta chains were confirmed in vitro to be specific for cytomegalovirus antigens. A further reported finding was that TCR beta sequences accurately predicted the HLA-A and HLA-B alleles for most subjects in the first cohort. In an earlier analysis of around 600 of the donors, most TCR beta V segments were observed in productive rearrangements about 87% or about 30% of the time, broadly matching IMGT annotations. Correlated functional status among segregating V segments might reflect linkage disequilibrium, but an unknown experimental factor could not be ruled out. In both the original and validation cohorts, the classifier was reported to diagnose cytomegalovirus status with high specificity and sensitivity. Compared with equally common non-associated chains, HLA-associated TCR beta chains in a later analysis were more clonally expanded and had lower generation probabilities. A cluster of highly shared sequence variants was judged likely to be a technical artifact of the sequencing pipeline. In a later genetic analysis, a missense DCLRE1C variant was associated with V-gene and J-gene trimming of TCR beta chains, and the association was replicated in an independent cohort. Because the 87-base-pair reads could not distinguish some IMGT-functional V segments, including TRBV6-2 and TRBV6-3, those segments were excluded. The presence/absence analyses assumed that sequencing depth was roughly uniform across donors, and that assumption may not be true.

The cohort consisted of 650 to 700 healthy bone marrow donors. All cohort members were sampled while nominally healthy, although unrecorded immune exposures were likely present. The donor was CMV seropositive and was included in the group of 289 seropositive cohort members. Every donor gave a peripheral blood sample, and the peripheral blood mononuclear cells from that sample were used for TCR beta sequencing. Genomic DNA extraction from the blood cell samples was performed with the Qiagen DNeasy Blood Extraction Kit. The CDR3 holds 15 amino acids from the cysteine to the phenylalanine. The only DNA kept is the CDR3, 45 bases in frame from the first base. Ends trimmed: V by 3 bases, J by 9 bases; bases unmatched to a gene: 6. CDR1 and CDR2, per the germline V gene, are SGHAT and FQNNGV. On this clone itself: Its antigen is currently not known. No much larger clone is present one base from it, and per-base qualities are unavailable.

The library was made by the immunoSEQ multiplex PCR assay. A mixture of 60 forward primers for TCR Vbeta segments and 13 reverse primers for TCR Jbeta segments was used in the multiplex PCR. Amplification of the CDR3 region of rearranged TCR beta genes was performed with a multiplex PCR assay on genomic DNA. Amplified TCR beta libraries were sequenced as 87-base-pair reads on the Illumina HiSeq System. In the original analysis: Across the 666 repertoires, a later analysis counted roughly 77 million unique TCR beta chains, around 10 million of which were shared by at least two donors. A nearest-neighbor algorithm error-corrected the raw reads and collapsed the reads into unique sequences, merging closely related sequences to remove PCR and sequencing errors. Alignment of CDR3 sequences to IMGT reference sequences was used to assign V, D and J gene segments. For a sequence to be retained, a match of at least six nucleotides to both a V gene segment and a J gene segment was required. A rearrangement counted as productive if the CDR3 had no stop codons and remained in frame with V and J, and every other rearrangement counted as non-productive. Following IMGT convention, CDR3 was defined as the stretch from the second conserved V-encoded cysteine to the conserved J-encoded phenylalanine. Sequences without an unambiguous match to a single V gene segment were excluded from the earlier analysis of almost 600 of the donors. In an earlier analysis of several hundred of the donors, a V segment was called functional when productive rearrangements were above 56.7%, and segregating when the standard deviation between donors exceeded 5%. A statistical classification framework was built for diagnosing cytomegalovirus status from the catalog of TCR beta chain sequences. V and J gene assignment, in a later analysis, came from comparing TCR nucleotide sequences with IMGT/GENE-DB human TR gene sequences. Using the TCRdist pipeline, a later analysis assigned CDR3 sequences along with most-parsimonious VDJ recombination scenarios. In a later analysis, each TCR beta chain was defined by its CDR3 amino acid sequence together with its V-gene family, and reads lacking a unique V-gene family were excluded. In a later analysis, 550 to 650 highly shared, low-generation-probability nucleotide sequences were removed to address suspected cross-contamination and a sequencing artifact. In a later analysis, a clonal expansion index was calculated for each public chain from normalized within-repertoire ranks of inferred template counts. In a later analysis, generation probabilities were computed using a VDJ recombination model fitted to out-of-frame rearrangements, and the results were checked against IGoR. Hypergeometric tests were used in a later analysis to score TCR-TCR, TCR-HLA and TCR-CMV co-occurrence, with a repertoire-size bias correction applied to the TCR pairs. To estimate false discovery rates, a later analysis permuted the HLA or CMV assignments 20 times. A later analysis grouped co-occurring TCRs with DBSCAN, adding TCRdist sequence similarity when clustering within HLA-allele-positive subsets. Co-occurrence clustering excluded repertoires with fewer than 30,000 or more than 120,000 public chains, plus five with anomalous nucleotide sharing. What TCRdb holds here is the immuneACCESS table cut down to in-frame rearrangements. Part of the clones is not present; checked against another copy, under half of the missing clones reflect an unresolved V gene, and the others are unexplained. V and J calls and clone size are those listed in that table; D and trimming were worked out from the DNA. The sample has roughly 120,000 clones on record, 73% of them singletons. The ten largest clonotypes hold under 5.5% of the sample.

The sequenced sample consisted of PBMCs. This TCR derives from a man aged 55 to 70 in good health and CMV-seropositive. Recombination connected TRBV11-2 to TRBJ2-1; TRBD2 agrees with 12 junctional bases. The DNA sequence is TGTGCCAGCAGCTTGTCTAGCGGGGGGGCGGGTGAGCAGTTCTTC. The translation is CASSLSSGGAGEQFF.